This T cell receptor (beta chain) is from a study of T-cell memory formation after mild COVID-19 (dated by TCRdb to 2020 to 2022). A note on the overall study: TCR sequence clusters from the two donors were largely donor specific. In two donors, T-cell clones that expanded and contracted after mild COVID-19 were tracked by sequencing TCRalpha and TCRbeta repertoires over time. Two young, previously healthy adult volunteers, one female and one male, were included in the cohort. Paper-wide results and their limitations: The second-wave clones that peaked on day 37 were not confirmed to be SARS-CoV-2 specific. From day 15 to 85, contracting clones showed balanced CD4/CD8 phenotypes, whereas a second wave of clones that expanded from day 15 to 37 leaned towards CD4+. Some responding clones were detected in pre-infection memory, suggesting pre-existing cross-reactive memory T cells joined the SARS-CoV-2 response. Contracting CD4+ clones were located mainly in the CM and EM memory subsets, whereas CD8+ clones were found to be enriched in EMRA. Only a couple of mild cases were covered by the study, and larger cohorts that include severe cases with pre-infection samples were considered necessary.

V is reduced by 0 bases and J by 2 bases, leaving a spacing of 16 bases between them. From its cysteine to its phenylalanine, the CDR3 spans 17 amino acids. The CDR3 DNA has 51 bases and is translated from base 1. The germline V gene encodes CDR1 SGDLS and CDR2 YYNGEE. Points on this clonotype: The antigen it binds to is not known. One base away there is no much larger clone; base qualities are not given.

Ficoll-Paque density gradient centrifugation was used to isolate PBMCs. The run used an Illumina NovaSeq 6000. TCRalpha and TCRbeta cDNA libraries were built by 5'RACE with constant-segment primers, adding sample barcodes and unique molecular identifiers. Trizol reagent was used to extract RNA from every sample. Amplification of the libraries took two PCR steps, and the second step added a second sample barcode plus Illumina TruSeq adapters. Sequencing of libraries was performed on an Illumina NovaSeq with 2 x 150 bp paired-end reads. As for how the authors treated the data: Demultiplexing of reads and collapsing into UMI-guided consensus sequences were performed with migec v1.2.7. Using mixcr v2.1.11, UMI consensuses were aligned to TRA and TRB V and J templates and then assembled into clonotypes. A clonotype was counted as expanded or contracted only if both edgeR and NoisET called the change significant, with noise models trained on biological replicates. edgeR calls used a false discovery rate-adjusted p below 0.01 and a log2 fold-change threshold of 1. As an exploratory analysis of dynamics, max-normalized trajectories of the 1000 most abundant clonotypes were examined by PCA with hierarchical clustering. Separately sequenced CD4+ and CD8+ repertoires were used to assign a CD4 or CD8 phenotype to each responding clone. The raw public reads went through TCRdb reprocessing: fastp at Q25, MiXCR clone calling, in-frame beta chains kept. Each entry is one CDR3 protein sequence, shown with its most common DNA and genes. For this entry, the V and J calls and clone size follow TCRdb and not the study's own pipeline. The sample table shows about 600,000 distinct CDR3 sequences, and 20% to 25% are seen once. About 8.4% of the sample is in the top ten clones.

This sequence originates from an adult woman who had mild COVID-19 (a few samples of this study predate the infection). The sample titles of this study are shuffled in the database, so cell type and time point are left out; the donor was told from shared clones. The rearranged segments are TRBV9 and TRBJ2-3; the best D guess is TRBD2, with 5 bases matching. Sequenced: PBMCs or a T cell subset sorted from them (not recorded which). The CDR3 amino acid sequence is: CASSVGWGDSNTDTQYF. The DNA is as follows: TGTGCCAGCAGCGTAGGGTGGGGAGATAGCAACACAGATACGCAGTATTTT.